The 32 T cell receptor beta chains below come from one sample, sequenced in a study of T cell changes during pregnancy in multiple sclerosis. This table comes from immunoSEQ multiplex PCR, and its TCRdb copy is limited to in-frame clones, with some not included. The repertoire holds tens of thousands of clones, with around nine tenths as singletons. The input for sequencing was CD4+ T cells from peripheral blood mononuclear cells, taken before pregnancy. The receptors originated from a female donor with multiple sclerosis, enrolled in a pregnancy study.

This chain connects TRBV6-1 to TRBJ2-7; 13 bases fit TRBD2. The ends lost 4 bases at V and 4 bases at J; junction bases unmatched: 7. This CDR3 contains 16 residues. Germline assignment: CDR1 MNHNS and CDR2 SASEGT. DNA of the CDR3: TGTGCCAGCAGTGGGACTAGCGGGAGAAGAGGATACGAGCAGTACTTC. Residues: CASSGTSGRRGYEQYF.

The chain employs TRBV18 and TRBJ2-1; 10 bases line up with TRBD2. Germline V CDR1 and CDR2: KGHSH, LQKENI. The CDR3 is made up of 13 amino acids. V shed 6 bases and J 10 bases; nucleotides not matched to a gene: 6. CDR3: CASSSSSGGEQFF. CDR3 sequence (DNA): TGTGCCAGCTCGTCCAGTAGCGGGGGGGAGCAGTTCTTC.

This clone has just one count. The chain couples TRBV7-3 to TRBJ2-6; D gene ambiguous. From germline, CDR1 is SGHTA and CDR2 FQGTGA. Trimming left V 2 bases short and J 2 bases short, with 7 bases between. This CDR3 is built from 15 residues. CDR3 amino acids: CASSLLGAGANVLTF. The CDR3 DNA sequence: TGTGCCAGCAGCTTACTGGGCGCTGGGGCCAACGTCCTGACTTTC. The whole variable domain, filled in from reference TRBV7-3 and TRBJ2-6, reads GAGVSQTPSNKVTEKGKYVELRCDPISGHTALYWYRQSLGQGPEFLIYFQGTGAADDSGLPNDRFFAVRPEGSVSTLKIQRTERGDSAVYLCASSLLGAGANVLTFGAGSRLTVL.

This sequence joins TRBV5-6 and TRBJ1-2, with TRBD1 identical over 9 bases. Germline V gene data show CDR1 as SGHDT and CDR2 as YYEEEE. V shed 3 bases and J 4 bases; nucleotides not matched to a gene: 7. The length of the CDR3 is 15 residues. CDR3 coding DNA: TGTGCCAGCAGCTCGTTGACAGGGGGTGGCTATGGCTACACCTTC. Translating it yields CASSSLTGGGYGYTF.

The CDR3 region is CASSLSSGGASDTQYF. CDR3 sequence (DNA): TGTGCCAGCAGCTTAAGTAGCGGGGGGGCGTCAGATACGCAGTATTTT. This chain uses TRBV9 with TRBJ2-3; 11 nucleotides agree with TRBD2. The J segment lost 4 bases and the V segment lost 4 bases, leaving 8 bases of the junction unmatched. There are 16 residues in the CDR3. CDR1 is SGDLS, CDR2 YYNGEE, per germline.

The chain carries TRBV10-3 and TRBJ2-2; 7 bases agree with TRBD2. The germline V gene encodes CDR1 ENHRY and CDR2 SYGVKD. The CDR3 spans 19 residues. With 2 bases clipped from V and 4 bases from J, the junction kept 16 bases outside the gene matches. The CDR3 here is CAISEGRGYGYTVTGELFF. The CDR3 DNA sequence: TGTGCCATCAGTGAGGGGCGGGGGTACGGATACACAGTCACCGGGGAGCTGTTTTTT.

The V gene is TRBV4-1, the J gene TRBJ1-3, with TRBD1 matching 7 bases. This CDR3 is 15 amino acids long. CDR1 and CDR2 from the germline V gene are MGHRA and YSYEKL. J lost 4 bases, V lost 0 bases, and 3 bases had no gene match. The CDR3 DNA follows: TGCGCCAGCAGCCAAGAGGAGACAGGGGGAAACACCATATATTTT. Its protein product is CASSQEETGGNTIYF.

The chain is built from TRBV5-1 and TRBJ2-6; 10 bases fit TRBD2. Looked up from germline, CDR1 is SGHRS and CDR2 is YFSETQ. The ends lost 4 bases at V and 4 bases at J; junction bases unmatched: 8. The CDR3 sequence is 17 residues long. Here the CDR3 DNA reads TGCGCCAGCAGCCCAGCGGGAGGGCCAGGAGGGGCCAACGTCCTGACTTTC. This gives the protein CASSPAGGPGGANVLTF.

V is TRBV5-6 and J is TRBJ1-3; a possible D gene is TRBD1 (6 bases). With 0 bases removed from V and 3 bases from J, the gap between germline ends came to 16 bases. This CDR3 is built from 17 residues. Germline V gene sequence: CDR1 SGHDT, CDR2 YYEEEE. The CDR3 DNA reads TGTGCCAGCAGCTTGGTCGGGGGGCAGGAGGTTGGAAACACCATATATTTT. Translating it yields CASSLVGGQEVGNTIYF.

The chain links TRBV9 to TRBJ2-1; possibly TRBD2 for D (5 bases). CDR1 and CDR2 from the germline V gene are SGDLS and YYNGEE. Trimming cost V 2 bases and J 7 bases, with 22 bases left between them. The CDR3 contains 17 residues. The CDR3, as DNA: TGTGCCAGCAGCGTGCTCGCATCCTCGCTAGCAGAAAATGAGCAGTTCTTC. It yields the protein CASSVLASSLAENEQFF.

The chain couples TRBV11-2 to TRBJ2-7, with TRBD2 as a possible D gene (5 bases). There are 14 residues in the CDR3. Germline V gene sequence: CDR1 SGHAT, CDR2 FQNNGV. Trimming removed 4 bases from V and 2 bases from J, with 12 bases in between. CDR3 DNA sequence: TGTGCCAGCAGCTCCCTCAACGGGGCCTACGAGCAGTACTTC. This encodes CASSSLNGAYEQYF. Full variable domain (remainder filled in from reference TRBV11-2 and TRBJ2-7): EAGVAQSPRYKIIEKRQSVAFWCNPISGHATLYWYQQILGQGPKLLIQFQNNGVVDDSQLPKDRFSAERLKGVDSTLKIQPAKLEDSAVYLCASSSLNGAYEQYFGPGTRLTVT.

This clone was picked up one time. The chain's CDR3 is CAWSSNVVEQYF. The CDR3 coding sequence is TGTGCCTGGAGTTCCAACGTAGTCGAGCAGTACTTC. The chain combines TRBV30 with TRBJ2-7; no definite D call. V was pared by 2 bases and J by 6 bases, with 11 bases between. CDR1 is GTSNPN, CDR2 SVGIG, per germline (reference sequence). The CDR3 length is 12 residues.

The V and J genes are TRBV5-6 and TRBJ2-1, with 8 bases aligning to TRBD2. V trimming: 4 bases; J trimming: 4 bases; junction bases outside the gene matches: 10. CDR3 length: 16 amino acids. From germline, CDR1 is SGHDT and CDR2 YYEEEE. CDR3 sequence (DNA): TGTGCCAGCAGCCCCTCCTCTAGCGGGTGGTACAATGAGCAGTTCTTC. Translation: CASSPSSSGWYNEQFF.

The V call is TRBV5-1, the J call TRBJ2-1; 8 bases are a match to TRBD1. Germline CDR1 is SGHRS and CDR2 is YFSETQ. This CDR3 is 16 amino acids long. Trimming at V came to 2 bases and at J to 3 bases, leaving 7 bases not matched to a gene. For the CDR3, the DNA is TGCGCCAGCAGCTTTCGGGACAGGTTGATCTACAATGAGCAGTTCTTC. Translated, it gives CASSFRDRLIYNEQFF.

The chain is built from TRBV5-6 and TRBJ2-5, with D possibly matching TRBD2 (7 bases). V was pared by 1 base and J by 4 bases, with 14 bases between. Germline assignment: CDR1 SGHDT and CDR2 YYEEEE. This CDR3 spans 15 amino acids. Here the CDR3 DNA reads TGTGCCAGCAGCTTGTTTGGGGGGGGCGGAGAGACCCAGTACTTC. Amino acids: CASSLFGGGGETQYF.

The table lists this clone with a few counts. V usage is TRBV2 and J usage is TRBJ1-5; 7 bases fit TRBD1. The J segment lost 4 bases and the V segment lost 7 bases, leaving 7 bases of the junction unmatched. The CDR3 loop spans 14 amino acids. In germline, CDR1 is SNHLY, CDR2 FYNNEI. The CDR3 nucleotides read TGTGCCAGCAAAGCAGGGGGTCTAAATCAGCCCCAGCATTTT. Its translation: CASKAGGLNQPQHF.

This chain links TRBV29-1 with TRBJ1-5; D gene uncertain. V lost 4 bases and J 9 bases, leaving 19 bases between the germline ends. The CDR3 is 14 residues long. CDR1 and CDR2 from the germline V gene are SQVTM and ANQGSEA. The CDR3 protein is CSVAEGRPTGPQHF. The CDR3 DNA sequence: TGCAGCGTTGCCGAGGGCCGGCCGACTGGGCCCCAGCATTTT.

The CDR3 DNA follows: TGCGCCAGCAGCCCTCTGTCCGGGGGGACCGGGGAGCTGTTTTTT. It codes for CASSPLSGGTGELFF. The V and J genes are TRBV5-1 and TRBJ2-2; 7 bases agree with TRBD2. This CDR3 contains 15 residues. The trim removed 4 bases at V and 5 bases at J, leaving 8 bases unmatched. CDR1 is SGHRS and CDR2 is YFSETQ in the germline V gene.

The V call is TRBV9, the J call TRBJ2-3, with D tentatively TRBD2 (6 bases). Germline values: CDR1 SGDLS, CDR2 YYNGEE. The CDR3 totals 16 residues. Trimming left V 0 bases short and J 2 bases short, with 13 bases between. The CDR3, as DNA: TGTGCCAGCAGCGTAGGGGGAGGAGGGACCACAGATACGCAGTATTTT. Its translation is CASSVGGGGTTDTQYF. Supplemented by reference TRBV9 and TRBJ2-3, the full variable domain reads DSGVTQTPKHLITATGQRVTLRCSPRSGDLSVYWYQQSLDQGLQFLIQYYNGEERAKGNILERFSAQQFPDLHSELNLSSLELGDSALYFCASSVGGGGTTDTQYFGPGTRLTVL.

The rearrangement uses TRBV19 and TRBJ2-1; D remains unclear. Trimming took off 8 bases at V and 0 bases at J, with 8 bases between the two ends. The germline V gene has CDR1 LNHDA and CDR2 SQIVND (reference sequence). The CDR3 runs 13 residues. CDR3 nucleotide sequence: TGTGCCAGTGCACCGGGCTCCTACAATGAGCAGTTCTTC. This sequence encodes CASAPGSYNEQFF.

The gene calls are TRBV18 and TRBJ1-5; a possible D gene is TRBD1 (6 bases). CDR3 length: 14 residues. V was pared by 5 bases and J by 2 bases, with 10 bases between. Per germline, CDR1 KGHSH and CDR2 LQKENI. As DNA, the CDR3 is TGTGCCAGCTCAAGGTCAGGGGGCAATCAGCCCCAGCATTTT. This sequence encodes CASSRSGGNQPQHF.

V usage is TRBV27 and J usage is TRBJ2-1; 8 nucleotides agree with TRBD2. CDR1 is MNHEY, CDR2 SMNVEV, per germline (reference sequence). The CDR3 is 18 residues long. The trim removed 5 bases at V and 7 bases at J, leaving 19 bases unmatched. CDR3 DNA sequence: TGTGCCAGCAGTACCCTATCCCCCGTTACTAGCGGAGGGAATGAGCAGTTCTTC. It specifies CASSTLSPVTSGGNEQFF.

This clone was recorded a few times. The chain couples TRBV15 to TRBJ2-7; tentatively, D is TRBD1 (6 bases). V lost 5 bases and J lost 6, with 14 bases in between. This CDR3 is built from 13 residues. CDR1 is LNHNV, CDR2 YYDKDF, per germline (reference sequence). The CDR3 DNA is TGTGCCACCAGCGGGAACCGAGGGGGCGAGCAGTACTTC. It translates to CATSGNRGGEQYF.

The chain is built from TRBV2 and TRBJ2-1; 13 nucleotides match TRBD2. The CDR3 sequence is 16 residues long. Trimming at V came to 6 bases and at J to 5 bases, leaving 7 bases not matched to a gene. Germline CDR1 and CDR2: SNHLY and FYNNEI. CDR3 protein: CASRSPTSGRDNEQFF. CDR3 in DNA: TGTGCCAGCAGATCGCCTACTAGCGGGAGGGACAATGAGCAGTTCTTC.

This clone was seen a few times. In nucleotides, the CDR3 is TGTGCCAGCAGCTTAGAAGCAGGGGAGGGGTATGGCTACACCTTC. Amino acid sequence: CASSLEAGEGYGYTF. The chain uses TRBV7-2 and TRBJ1-2, with D possibly TRBD1 on 6 matching bases. The CDR3 covers 15 residues. The ends were cut back, 1 base at V and 5 bases at J, with 14 bases in the middle. In germline, CDR1 is SGHTA, CDR2 FQGNSA.

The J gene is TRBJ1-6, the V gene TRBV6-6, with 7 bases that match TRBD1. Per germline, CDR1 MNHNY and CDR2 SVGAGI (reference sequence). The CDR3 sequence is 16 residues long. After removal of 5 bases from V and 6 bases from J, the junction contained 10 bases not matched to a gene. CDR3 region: CASSGTQGMGNSPLHF. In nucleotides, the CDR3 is TGTGCCAGCAGTGGGACACAGGGGATGGGTAATTCACCCCTCCACTTT.

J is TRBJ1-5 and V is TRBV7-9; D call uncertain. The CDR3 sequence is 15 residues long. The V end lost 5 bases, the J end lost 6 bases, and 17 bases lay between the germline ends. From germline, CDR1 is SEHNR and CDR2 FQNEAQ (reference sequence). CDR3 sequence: CASSAFQPGVQPQHF. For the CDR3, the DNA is TGTGCCAGCAGCGCCTTCCAACCCGGGGTTCAGCCCCAGCATTTT.

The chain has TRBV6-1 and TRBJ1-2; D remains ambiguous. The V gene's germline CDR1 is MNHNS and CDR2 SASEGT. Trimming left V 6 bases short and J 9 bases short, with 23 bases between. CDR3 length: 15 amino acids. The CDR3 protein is CASSPSGLFRLSYTF. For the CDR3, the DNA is TGTGCCAGCAGCCCGAGCGGTTTATTTCGGTTGAGCTACACCTTC.

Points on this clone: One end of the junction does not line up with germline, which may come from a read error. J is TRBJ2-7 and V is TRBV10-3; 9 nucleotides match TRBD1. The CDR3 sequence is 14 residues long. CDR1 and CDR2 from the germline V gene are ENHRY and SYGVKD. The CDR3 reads CAINEDRGAAEQYF. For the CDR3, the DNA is TGTGCCATCAATGAGGACAGGGGAGCGGCCGAGCAGTACTTC.

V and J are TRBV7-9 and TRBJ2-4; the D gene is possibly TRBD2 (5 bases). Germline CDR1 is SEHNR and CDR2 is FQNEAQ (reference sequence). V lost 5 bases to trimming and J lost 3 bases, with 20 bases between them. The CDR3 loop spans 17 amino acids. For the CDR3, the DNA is TGTGCCAGCAGCCCACTCGTAAGAAGAGAGGGCAAAAACATTCAGTACTTC. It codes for CASSPLVRREGKNIQYF.

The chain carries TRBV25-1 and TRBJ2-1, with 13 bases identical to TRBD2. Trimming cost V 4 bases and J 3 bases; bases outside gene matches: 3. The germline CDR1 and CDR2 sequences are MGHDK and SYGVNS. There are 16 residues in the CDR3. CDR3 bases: TGTGCCAGCAGTGGGACTAGCGGGGGATTCTACAATGAGCAGTTCTTC. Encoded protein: CASSGTSGGFYNEQFF.

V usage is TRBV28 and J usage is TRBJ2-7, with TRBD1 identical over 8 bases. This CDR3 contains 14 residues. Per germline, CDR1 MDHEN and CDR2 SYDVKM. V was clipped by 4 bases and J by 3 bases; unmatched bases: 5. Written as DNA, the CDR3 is TGTGCCAGCAGTTCGACAGGGGAGTTCTACGAGCAGTACTTC. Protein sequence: CASSSTGEFYEQYF.